This entry lists 14 T cell receptor beta chains sequenced from one sample in a study of T cells expressing NK-cell markers. From the 5' RACE reads, TCRdb lists one entry per CDR3 protein and no DNA. In total, the table holds 250,000 to 300,000 distinct CDR3 sequences. The material sequenced was blood T cells: a sorted CD56 or NKG2C T cell subset, CD4+ or CD8+ T cells, or bulk PBMC T cells (not recorded which). Source of these receptors: a woman between 18 and 70 years old in good health.

The CDR3 loop is CASSQNAGGSDTQYF. The V and J genes are TRBV4-3 and TRBJ2-3; TCRdb's D call, TRBD2, is unchecked because there is no DNA. Germline V gene lookup returns CDR1 LGHNA and CDR2 YSLEER. CDR3 length: 15 residues.

J is TRBJ1-2 and V is TRBV12-3 or TRBV12-4; without DNA, the TCRdb call of TRBD1 cannot be checked. This CDR3 has 15 residues. The CDR3 region is CASSRTPGQGDGYTF.

The V gene is TRBV20-1, the J gene TRBJ2-2; lacking DNA, the TRBD2 call made by TCRdb goes unchecked. Germline assignment: CDR1 DFQATT and CDR2 SNEGSKA (reference sequence). The length of the CDR3 is 15 residues. The CDR3 region is CSARGLAGLTGELFF.

The CDR3 protein is CASSHLDSNEQYF. The chain joins TRBV3-1 to TRBJ2-7. This CDR3 is 13 amino acids long. The V gene's germline CDR1 is LGHDT and CDR2 YNNKEL (reference sequence).

The chain has TRBV7-9 and TRBJ2-7; TCRdb's D call of TRBD2 is untestable without DNA. CDR3 length equals 15 residues. From germline, CDR1 is SEHNR and CDR2 FQNEAQ (reference sequence). This CDR3 reads CASSTRDYSLGEQYF.

This chain uses TRBV6-1 with TRBJ2-2; the D gene TCRdb calls, TRBD1, cannot be checked with no DNA. The CDR3 runs 15 residues. Germline lookup yields CDR1 MNHNS and CDR2 SASEGT. CDR3 protein: CASRATGANTGELLF.

The genes are TRBV18 and TRBJ1-1. The CDR3 is 15 amino acids. Germline assignment: CDR1 KGHSH and CDR2 LQKENI. CDR3 in amino acids: CASSLFTAPNTEAFF.

V gene TRBV11-1 combines with J gene TRBJ2-7; no DNA is available, so the TRBD2 call from TCRdb remains unchecked. The CDR3 length is 18 residues. The germline V gene encodes CDR1 SGHAT and CDR2 FQDESV (reference sequence). The CDR3 loop is CASSSSGTSGRSSYEQYF.

The chain carries TRBV28 and TRBJ1-1; TCRdb outputs TRBD1, but without DNA this stays unchecked. The CDR3 is 16 residues long. Germline V CDR1 and CDR2: MDHEN, SYDVKM. This CDR3 is CASRLGTGNVNTEAFF.

The rearrangement uses TRBV20-1 and TRBJ2-2; TCRdb returns TRBD1, unconfirmable since there is no DNA. This CDR3 has 16 residues. CDR1 is DFQATT and CDR2 is SNEGSKA in the germline V gene (reference sequence). CDR3 sequence: CSARDLGGGGPGELFF.

The chain employs TRBV11-2 and TRBJ1-6. The germline V gene encodes CDR1 SGHAT and CDR2 FQNNGV. The CDR3 runs 15 residues. The CDR3 sequence: CASSLGVGIDSPLHF.

This chain joins TRBV7-2 and TRBJ2-7; TCRdb reports TRBD2, a call that lacks DNA to check it against. The CDR3 is 15 residues long. CDR1 is SGHTA, CDR2 FQGNSA, per germline. CDR3 region: CASSLAGTSVREQYF.

This sequence joins TRBV7-2 and TRBJ2-3; TCRdb's D call of TRBD2 is untestable without DNA. The CDR3 extends over 16 amino acids. Germline-derived CDR1 and CDR2 are SGHTA and FQGNSA. CDR3 protein: CASSPRATSNPDTQYF. Variable domain in full (rest from reference TRBV7-2 and TRBJ2-3): GAGVSQSPSNKVTEKGKDVELRCDPISGHTALYWYRQSLGQGLEFLIYFQGNSAPDKSGLPSDRFSAERTGGSVSTLTIQRTQQEDSAVYLCASSPRATSNPDTQYFGPGTRLTVL.

The chain is built from TRBV5-4 and TRBJ2-2. Germline V gene data show CDR1 as SGHNT and CDR2 as YYREEE (reference sequence). The CDR3 totals 14 residues. Here the CDR3 reads CASSLVGTTGELFF.